Below are 20 T cell receptor beta chains sequenced from a single sample in a study of shared clonotypes between healthy human individuals. Cells designated naive CD8 were CD45RO-negative and were positively selected for CCR7, with terminally differentiated effector memory CD45RA+ cells excluded. Libraries were prepared by immunoSEQ multiplex PCR; TCRdb keeps only in-frame clonotypes and omits some of them. Here the sample spans millions of clones, about 93% being singletons. The sequencing sample was made of naive CD8+ T cells from PBMCs. The receptors come from a man between 18 and 29 years old in good health. Some clones in this sample may be carry-over from other donors' samples.

The chain uses TRBV9 and TRBJ2-1; no clear D. Germline-derived CDR1 and CDR2 are SGDLS and YYNGEE. Trimming shortened V by 0 bases and J by 7 bases, and 11 bases separated the two germline ends. CDR3 length: 14 amino acids. The chain's CDR3 is CASSVEPRFNEQFF. In DNA form, the CDR3 reads TGTGCCAGCAGCGTAGAACCCCGTTTTAATGAGCAGTTCTTC.

The chain uses TRBV28 and TRBJ2-6; 9 nucleotides line up with TRBD1. The CDR3 totals 17 residues. J gave up 2 bases and V 4 bases, and 6 bases lay outside the gene matches. Germline V CDR1 and CDR2: MDHEN, SYDVKM. CDR3 nucleotides: TGTGCCAGCAGTTGGGACAGGGAAAGAGCTGGGGCCAACGTCCTGACTTTC. It translates to CASSWDRERAGANVLTF.

The genes are TRBV7-3 and TRBJ2-1, with 14 positions matching TRBD2. This CDR3 comprises 16 residues. The V and J ends lost 3 bases and 2 bases, in that order; junction bases with no gene match: 0. Per germline, CDR1 SGHTA and CDR2 FQGTGA. CDR3 loop: CASSLGLAGAYNEQFF. The CDR3 nucleotides read TGTGCCAGCAGCTTGGGACTAGCGGGAGCCTACAATGAGCAGTTCTTC. Complete variable domain (other parts from reference TRBV7-3 and TRBJ2-1): GAGVSQTPSNKVTEKGKYVELRCDPISGHTALYWYRQSLGQGPEFLIYFQGTGAADDSGLPNDRFFAVRPEGSVSTLKIQRTERGDSAVYLCASSLGLAGAYNEQFFGPGTRLTVL.

The V gene is TRBV21-1, the J gene TRBJ2-1; the table's D call, TRBD1, was not checked against the DNA. TRBV21-1 corresponds to a pseudogene. The CDR3 spans 18 residues. The CDR3 is CASSKGRDRGPIYNEQFF. CDR3 in DNA: TGTGCCAGCAGCAAAGGGCGGGACAGGGGGCCCATCTACAATGAGCAGTTCTTC.

The V call is TRBV5-1, the J call TRBJ2-7; possible D gene TRBD2, 5 bases. Trimming removed 2 bases from V and 0 bases from J, with 12 bases in between. CDR3 length: 15 residues. The V gene's germline CDR1 is SGHRS and CDR2 YFSETQ. CDR3 loop: CASSFRRESSYEQYF. CDR3 nucleotides: TGCGCCAGCAGCTTCAGACGGGAAAGCTCCTACGAGCAGTACTTC.

The CDR3: CASSPLSGAEGNTIYF. The CDR3 DNA reads as TGTGCCAGTAGTCCCCTTTCAGGGGCGGAAGGAAACACCATATATTTT. The chain joins TRBV19 to TRBJ1-3, with D possibly TRBD1 on 6 matching bases. The CDR3 is 16 residues long. The germline V gene encodes CDR1 LNHDA and CDR2 SQIVND (reference sequence). Trimming took off 5 bases at V and 4 bases at J, with 18 bases between the two ends.

As regards this clone: Other nucleotide sequences from this sample produce the same CDR3. The rearrangement links TRBV9 to TRBJ1-4; no clear D. The CDR3 covers 16 residues. The V gene lost 3 bases and the J gene lost 0 bases, with 12 bases spanning the gap. Per the germline V gene, CDR1 is SGDLS and CDR2 is YYNGEE. The CDR3: CASSGGTAATNEKLFF. CDR3 sequence (DNA): TGTGCCAGCAGCGGAGGTACCGCCGCAACTAATGAAAAACTGTTTTTT.

The rearrangement uses TRBV6-1 and TRBJ2-3, with 9 bases aligning to TRBD2. CDR1 and CDR2 from the germline V gene are MNHNS and SASEGT. This CDR3 is built from 18 residues. V lost 0 bases and J lost 7; bases outside the gene matches: 14. CDR3 coding DNA: TGTGCCAGCAGTGAAGCTCGGGCTAGCGGGATGTTATTATATACGCAGTATTTT. Encoded protein: CASSEARASGMLLYTQYF.

The chain uses TRBV27 and TRBJ2-2; D is tentatively TRBD1 or TRBD2 (6 bases each). CDR3 length: 16 residues. Trimming left V 3 bases short and J 4 bases short, with 15 bases between. Germline lookup yields CDR1 MNHEY and CDR2 SMNVEV (reference sequence). The CDR3 loop is CASSFLGGDSTGELFF. CDR3 coding DNA: TGTGCCAGCAGTTTTTTGGGGGGCGACTCCACCGGGGAGCTGTTTTTT.

The chain uses TRBV28 and TRBJ2-1, with no clear D. Germline CDR1 MDHEN, CDR2 SYDVKM. The CDR3 has 14 residues. V gave up 3 bases and J gave up 7 bases, with 13 bases separating them. CDR3 nucleotide sequence: TGTGCCAGCAGTTTGGCCCTCGTGGGTAATGAGCAGTTCTTC. Its protein is CASSLALVGNEQFF.

The chain combines TRBV6-5 with TRBJ2-7, with D perhaps TRBD2 (5 bases). Per germline, CDR1 MNHEY and CDR2 SVGAGI. This CDR3 spans 14 amino acids. Trimming pared 0 bases from V and 2 bases from J, leaving 8 bases between. The CDR3, as DNA: TGTGCCAGCAGTTACTCTAGCGAAACCTACGAGCAGTACTTC. It is translated as CASSYSSETYEQYF.

This clone was detected once. The chain couples TRBV28 to TRBJ2-7; a weak D match, TRBD1 (6 bases). The CDR3 contains 15 residues. V was trimmed by 4 bases and J by 2 bases, leaving 15 bases between them. Germline CDR1 is MDHEN and CDR2 is SYDVKM. Here the CDR3 DNA reads TGTGCCAGCAGTTCCCCCCCACAGGGCGCCTACGAGCAGTACTTC. Translated, it gives CASSSPPQGAYEQYF.

The chain carries TRBV4-3 and TRBJ2-1; no clear D. The CDR3 spans 12 residues. The germline gives CDR1 LGHNA, CDR2 YSLEER. Deletions cut 3 bases from V and 7 bases from J, with 7 bases between. The CDR3 DNA is TGCGCCAGCAGCCAGAGAAGTAATGAGCAGTTCTTC. Translation: CASSQRSNEQFF.

V gene TRBV7-3 combines with J gene TRBJ2-7; D call uncertain. V was shortened by 3 bases and J by 6 bases, with 18 bases between the two germline ends. CDR1 SGHTA and CDR2 FQGTGA come from the germline V gene. This CDR3 region has 15 residues. CDR3 protein: CASSLSWPKTGEQYF. The CDR3 coding sequence is TGTGCCAGCAGCTTGAGTTGGCCGAAAACCGGCGAGCAGTACTTC.

The rearrangement links TRBV11-2 to TRBJ2-5; 7 bases are shared with TRBD2. The CDR3 is 16 residues long. Germline V lookup: CDR1 SGHAT, CDR2 FQNNGV. Trimming cost V 2 bases and J 1 base; bases outside gene matches: 7. The CDR3 region has the DNA TGTGCCAGCAGCTTAATCCTTGGCGGGGGCCAAGAGACCCAGTACTTC. It codes for CASSLILGGGQETQYF.

Turning to this clone: Additional DNA sequences in this sample encode the identical CDR3. The chain employs TRBV4-1 and TRBJ2-7, with TRBD1 matching 7 bases. CDR1 is MGHRA, CDR2 YSYEKL, per germline. This CDR3 is 14 amino acids long. Losses at the gene ends were 6 bases for V and 2 bases for J; bases not matched to a gene: 7. In nucleotides, the CDR3 is TGCGCCAGCAGTCCCCGGACAGGCACCTACGAGCAGTACTTC. Protein product: CASSPRTGTYEQYF.

The genes are TRBV7-7 and TRBJ1-1; D not resolved. The CDR3 length is 13 residues. From germline, CDR1 is SSHAT and CDR2 FNYEAQ (reference sequence). V was trimmed by 6 bases and J by 1 base, leaving 9 bases between them. CDR3 in amino acids: CASSKTRNTEAFF. The CDR3 nucleotides are TGTGCCAGCAGTAAGACTCGGAACACTGAAGCTTTCTTT.

This chain joins TRBV7-9 and TRBJ1-1; D is ambiguous. CDR3 length: 13 residues. V was trimmed by 5 bases and J by 10 bases, leaving 17 bases between them. CDR1 and CDR2 from the germline V gene are SEHNR and FQNEAQ (reference sequence). The CDR3 DNA follows: TGTGCCAGCAGCGGGCCTCAGCTGTGGGGAGCTTTCTTT. Amino acid sequence: CASSGPQLWGAFF. The complete variable domain, with remaining parts taken from reference TRBV7-9 and TRBJ1-1, reads DTGVSQNPRHKITKRGQNVTFRCDPISEHNRLYWYRQTLGQGPEFLTYFQNEAQLEKSRLLSDRFSAERPKGSFSTLEIQRTEQGDSAMYLCASSGPQLWGAFFGQGTRLTVV.

The rearrangement joins TRBV28 to TRBJ1-1; D uncertain. The CDR3 runs 14 residues. Trimming cost V 3 bases and J 2 bases, with 10 bases left between them. The germline CDR1 and CDR2 sequences are MDHEN and SYDVKM. CDR3 sequence: CASSLARQNTEAFF. CDR3 bases: TGTGCCAGCAGTTTGGCTCGCCAAAACACTGAAGCTTTCTTT. The full variable domain, rest sourced from reference TRBV28 and TRBJ1-1, is DVKVTQSSRYLVKRTGEKVFLECVQDMDHENMFWYRQDPGLGLRLIYFSYDVKMKEKGDIPEGYSVSREKKERFSLILESASTNQTSMYLCASSLARQNTEAFFGQGTRLTVV.

This chain uses TRBV28 with TRBJ2-2; TRBD1 aligns across 7 bases. CDR3 length: 14 residues. The germline gives CDR1 MDHEN, CDR2 SYDVKM. The V and J ends lost 4 bases and 5 bases, in that order; junction bases with no gene match: 4. The CDR3 spells CASSSGGWTGELFF. The CDR3 nucleotides are TGTGCCAGCAGTTCAGGGGGTTGGACCGGGGAGCTGTTTTTT.